This TCR beta chain was sequenced during a study of shared clonotypes between healthy human individuals. Broader study findings: Larger richness was generally estimated for naive than memory subsets. Clonotypes shared by all four sorted-subset donors had higher generation probabilities than non-shared clonotypes. Rarefaction indicated that sorted-subset sequencing remained incomplete although depth was large.

V lost 6 bases, J lost 5 bases, and 16 bases lay in between. This CDR3 spans 14 amino acids. The germline V gene encodes CDR1 MDHEN and CDR2 SYDVKM. As regards this clone: What it binds is not known.

Naive-designated CD8 cells lacked CD45RO, were positively enriched for CCR7, and omitted terminally differentiated effector memory CD45RA+ cells. Methods used by the authors: ImmunoSEQ yielded junction-only sequences lacking quality scores, so filtering differed. Repertoires were generated with immunoSEQ multiplex PCR, while TCRdb's copy carries only in-frame clones and drops some. The D gene and trimming were derived from the DNA, and the V and J assignments and clone size from that table. The sample lists some 2,000,000 clones, 85% to 95% occurring once. This receptor was identified in a man aged 18 to 29 in good health. The rearrangement uses TRBV28 and TRBJ2-5; D might be TRBD1 (7 bases). The sequenced sample was naive CD8+ T cells sorted from blood. The DNA for the CDR3 is TGTGCCAGCAGCCGTACAGGGGCGGGGGAGACCCAGTACTTC. Encoded protein: CASSRTGAGETQYF.